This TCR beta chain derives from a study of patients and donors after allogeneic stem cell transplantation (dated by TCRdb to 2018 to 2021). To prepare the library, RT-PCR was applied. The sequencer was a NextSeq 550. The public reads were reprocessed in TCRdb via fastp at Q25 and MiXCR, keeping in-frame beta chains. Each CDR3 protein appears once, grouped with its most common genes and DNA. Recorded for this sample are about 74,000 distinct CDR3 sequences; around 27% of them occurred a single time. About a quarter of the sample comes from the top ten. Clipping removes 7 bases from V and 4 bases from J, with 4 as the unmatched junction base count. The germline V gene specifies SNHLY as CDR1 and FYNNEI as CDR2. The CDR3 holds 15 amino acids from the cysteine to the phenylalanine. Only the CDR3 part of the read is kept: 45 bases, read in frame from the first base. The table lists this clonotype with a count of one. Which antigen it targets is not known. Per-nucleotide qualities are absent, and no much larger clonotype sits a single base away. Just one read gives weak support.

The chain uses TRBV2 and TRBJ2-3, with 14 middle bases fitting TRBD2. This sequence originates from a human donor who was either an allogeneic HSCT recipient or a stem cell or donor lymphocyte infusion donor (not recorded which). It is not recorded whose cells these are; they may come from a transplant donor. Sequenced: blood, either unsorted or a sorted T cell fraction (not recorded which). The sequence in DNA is TGTGCCAGCAAGCCGACTAGCGGGGGGGCAGATACGCAGTATTTT. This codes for CASKPTSGGADTQYF.